These 26 T cell receptor beta chains originate from one sample sequenced in a study of blood T cell repertoires in COVID-19. Some clones are missing from TCRdb's copy, which holds only in-frame ones; the method was immunoSEQ multiplex PCR. The top ten hold roughly 8.1% of the sample, which has 110,000 or so clones, about 80% seen once. Material for sequencing was peripheral blood. These receptors came from a middle-aged woman with acute or convalescent COVID-19.

The chain carries TRBV6-5 and TRBJ2-5; 9 nucleotides align to TRBD1. The CDR3 length is 14 residues. Trimming cost V 6 bases and J 4 bases; bases outside gene matches: 6. CDR1 is MNHEY, CDR2 SVGAGI, per germline. Written as DNA, the CDR3 is TGTGCCAGCAGGGTACCGGGACAGGGAGAGACCCAGTACTTC. It specifies CASRVPGQGETQYF.

A remark on this clone: A read error may account for a junction end that differs from germline. This chain uses TRBV7-9 with TRBJ2-3; a possible D gene is TRBD2 (6 bases). The CDR3 extends over 15 amino acids. CDR1 and CDR2 from the germline V gene are SEHNR and FQNEAQ (reference sequence). CDR3 sequence reads: CASSGSGASTDTRYF. The CDR3 nucleotides are TGTGCCAGCAGCGGTAGCGGCGCGAGCACAGATACGCGGTATTTT.

The J gene is TRBJ1-3, the V gene TRBV7-9; D possibly corresponds to TRBD1 (5 bases). The V end was cut by 2 bases, the J end by 1 base, with 15 bases between. The length of the CDR3 is 17 residues. Per germline, CDR1 SEHNR and CDR2 FQNEAQ (reference sequence). CDR3 coding DNA: TGTGCCAGCAGCTTACGATTGCCGAACAGGTCTGGAAACACCATATATTTT. Protein product: CASSLRLPNRSGNTIYF.

This clone showed up just once. DNA of the CDR3: TGCGCCAGCAGCACGTACTCGGGGGTATCGGGCTACGAGCAGTACTTC. It specifies CASSTYSGVSGYEQYF. The chain uses TRBV5-1 and TRBJ2-7; TRBD2 is a possible D gene (6 bases). The CDR3 has 16 amino acids. The germline V gene has CDR1 SGHRS and CDR2 YFSETQ. The ends were cut back, 4 bases at V and 3 bases at J, with 20 bases in the middle. Using reference TRBV5-1 and TRBJ2-7 for the parts outside the CDR3, the full variable domain is KAGVTQTPRYLIKTRGQQVTLSCSPISGHRSVSWYQQTPGQGLQFLFEYFSETQRNKGNFPGRFSGRQFSNSRSEMNVSTLELGDSALYLCASSTYSGVSGYEQYFGPGTRLTVT.

This chain links TRBV5-4 with TRBJ1-2, with D possibly matching TRBD1 (6 bases). The CDR3 sequence is 13 residues long. The ends were cut back, 4 bases at V and 8 bases at J, with 15 bases in the middle. Germline loops: CDR1 SGHNT, CDR2 YYREEE (reference sequence). CDR3 in amino acids: CASSHPTQGGYTF. In DNA, the CDR3 is TGTGCCAGCAGCCATCCGACCCAGGGGGGCTACACCTTC.

This clone was recorded once. The CDR3 here is CSVPDDRGNYGYTF. As DNA, the CDR3 is TGCAGCGTACCCGACGACAGGGGGAACTATGGCTACACCTTC. J is TRBJ1-2 and V is TRBV29-1; 9 nucleotides line up with TRBD1. Per germline, CDR1 SQVTM and CDR2 ANQGSEA. The V and J ends lost 6 bases and 2 bases, in that order; junction bases with no gene match: 7. The CDR3 extends over 14 amino acids.

Points on this clone: Additional DNA sequences in this sample encode the identical CDR3. The chain recombines TRBV5-1 with TRBJ1-4; 9 positions match TRBD1. J was trimmed by 8 bases and V by 5 bases; bases with no gene match: 7. From germline, CDR1 is SGHRS and CDR2 YFSETQ. CDR3 size: 14 residues. CDR3 residues: CASRSGTGNEKLFF. The CDR3 DNA reads TGCGCCAGCAGATCCGGGACAGGGAACGAAAAACTGTTTTTT.

V is TRBV5-1 and J is TRBJ2-5; 8 bases are shared with TRBD2. Germline V gene data show CDR1 as SGHRS and CDR2 as YFSETQ. The length of the CDR3 is 19 residues. V lost 1 base to trimming and J lost 1 base; unmatched junction nucleotides: 15. The CDR3 region has the DNA TGCGCCAGCAGCTTGTCCCCGATACGTGTCGGGGGGGCCCAAGAGACCCAGTACTTC. Translating it yields CASSLSPIRVGGAQETQYF. The full variable domain, its missing parts supplied by reference TRBV5-1 and TRBJ2-5, is KAGVTQTPRYLIKTRGQQVTLSCSPISGHRSVSWYQQTPGQGLQFLFEYFSETQRNKGNFPGRFSGRQFSNSRSEMNVSTLELGDSALYLCASSLSPIRVGGAQETQYFGPGTRLLVL.

Only one count was recorded for this clone. This chain links TRBV5-5 with TRBJ1-2; 8 bases agree with TRBD1. V was pared by 5 bases and J by 0 bases, with 6 bases of the junction left unmatched. This CDR3 region has 15 residues. The V gene's germline CDR1 is SGHKS and CDR2 YYEKEE (reference sequence). The CDR3 protein is CASREPGQANYGYTF. The CDR3, as DNA: TGTGCCAGCAGAGAACCGGGACAGGCTAACTATGGCTACACCTTC.

The gene calls are TRBV5-1 and TRBJ2-7; the D gene is possibly TRBD2 (5 bases). V lost 4 bases, J lost 1 base, and 6 bases lay in between. CDR1 is SGHRS, CDR2 YFSETQ, per germline. This CDR3 spans 12 amino acids. The CDR3 is CASSPGSYEQYF. Here the CDR3 DNA reads TGCGCCAGCAGCCCGGGATCCTACGAGCAGTACTTC.

The chain employs TRBV6-5 and TRBJ1-2; maybe TRBD1 (5 bases). Looked up from germline, CDR1 is MNHEY and CDR2 is SVGAGI. The CDR3 sequence is 15 residues long. The ends were cut back, 5 bases at V and 1 base at J, with 14 bases in the middle. The CDR3 protein is CASSNPGGFNYGYTF. In nucleotides, the CDR3 is TGTGCCAGCAGTAATCCGGGGGGGTTTAACTATGGCTACACCTTC.

Written as DNA, the CDR3 is TGTGCCAGCAGCATACAGGGACCCGGGGCCAACGTCCTGACTTTC. Translated, it gives CASSIQGPGANVLTF. The J gene is TRBJ2-6, the V gene TRBV27, with a possible D match to TRBD1 (6 bases). The length of the CDR3 is 15 residues. Germline V gene sequence: CDR1 MNHEY, CDR2 SMNVEV (reference sequence). Trimming took off 6 bases at V and 4 bases at J, with 13 bases between the two ends.

J is TRBJ1-1 and V is TRBV30; TRBD1 matches at 10 bases. Unmatched junction bases numbered 4, after V lost 2 bases and J lost 7 bases. The CDR3 totals 13 residues. Germline V gene sequence: CDR1 GTSNPN, CDR2 SVGIG (reference sequence). CDR3 residues: CAWSRTGGFEAFF. The DNA for the CDR3 is TGTGCCTGGAGTAGGACAGGGGGTTTTGAAGCTTTCTTT.

The chain is built from TRBV25-1 and TRBJ1-5, with no clear D. CDR3 size: 14 residues. Trimming shortened V by 2 bases and J by 6 bases, and 11 bases separated the two germline ends. Germline CDR1 reads MGHDK; CDR2 reads SYGVNS. CDR3 DNA: TGTGCCAGCAGTGAAACGGGGTATGGTCAGCCCCAGCATTTT. This translates into CASSETGYGQPQHF. The variable domain in full, with the rest retrieved from reference TRBV25-1 and TRBJ1-5, is EADIYQTPRYLVIGTGKKITLECSQTMGHDKMYWYQQDPGMELHLIHYSYGVNSTEKGDLSSESTVSRIRTEHFPLTLESARPSHTSQYLCASSETGYGQPQHFGDGTRLSIL.

The chain employs TRBV4-2 and TRBJ2-5; 12 nucleotides line up with TRBD2. From germline, CDR1 is LGHNA and CDR2 YNFKEQ. The junction had 6 bases not matched to a gene; V was cut back by 0 bases and J by 4 bases. The CDR3 runs to 17 residues. The CDR3 nucleotides read TGTGCCAGCAGCCAAGATCTAGCGGGGGGGCCGGTAGAGACCCAGTACTTC. Its protein product is CASSQDLAGGPVETQYF.

The rearrangement joins TRBV7-2 to TRBJ2-2; possible D gene TRBD1, 6 bases. Germline V CDR1 and CDR2: SGHTA, FQGNSA. The CDR3 is 14 residues long. V was clipped by 1 base and J by 5 bases, with 8 bases between them. The CDR3 DNA follows: TGTGCCAGCAGCTTAGGGACAGCTACCGGGGAGCTGTTTTTT. It yields the protein CASSLGTATGELFF.

This chain uses TRBV3-1 (or the pseudogene TRBV3-2) with TRBJ2-4; 8 nucleotides line up with TRBD1. The CDR3 spans 16 residues. Per germline, CDR1 LGHDT and CDR2 YNNKEL (reference sequence). J gave up 3 bases and V 4 bases, and 8 bases lay outside the gene matches. The CDR3 is CASSPRTGQGKNIQYF. DNA of the CDR3: TGTGCCAGCAGCCCCAGAACCGGACAGGGCAAAAACATTCAGTACTTC.

The CDR3 reads CATSDGRVYTF. The DNA of the CDR3 is TGTGCCACCAGTGATGGGCGGGTGTACACCTTC. The gene calls are TRBV24-1 and TRBJ1-2; the D is unclear. This CDR3 has 11 amino acids. In germline, CDR1 is KGHDR, CDR2 SFDVKD. The germline V and J ends were trimmed by 3 bases and 11 bases, with 9 bases remaining between them.

The chain couples TRBV30 to TRBJ1-4, with D unresolved. The CDR3 sequence is 13 residues long. V gave up 3 bases and J gave up 3 bases, with 8 bases separating them. CDR1 and CDR2 (germline): GTSNPN, SVGIG (reference sequence). In nucleotides, the CDR3 is TGTGCCTGGAGAACCGGGGCTAATGAAAAACTGTTTTTT. This gives the protein CAWRTGANEKLFF.

The V call is TRBV28, the J call TRBJ2-2, with D perhaps matching TRBD2 (7 bases). Trimming stripped 2 bases from V and 6 bases from J, with 13 bases between. CDR3 size: 15 residues. Germline CDR1 MDHEN, CDR2 SYDVKM. CDR3 DNA sequence: TGTGCCAGCAGTTTACGTGGGGGGGCCGCCGGGGAGCTGTTTTTT. Its translation: CASSLRGGAAGELFF.

In this sample, this clone turned up once. The chain recombines TRBV3-1 (or the pseudogene TRBV3-2) with TRBJ2-1, with TRBD2 matching 8 bases. This CDR3 has 15 amino acids. The junction had 2 bases not matched to a gene; V was cut back by 1 base and J by 3 bases. The germline V gene encodes CDR1 LGHDT and CDR2 YNNKEL (reference sequence). In DNA form, the CDR3 reads TGTGCCAGCAGCCAAGGGCTAGCGGGCTACAATGAGCAGTTCTTC. Translated: CASSQGLAGYNEQFF.

DNA of the CDR3: TGTGCCAGCAGCTTGGAGTTTGCGGCGTACGAGCAGTACTTC. The encoded protein is CASSLEFAAYEQYF. The chain combines TRBV5-5 with TRBJ2-7; D is unclear. The germline CDR1 and CDR2 sequences are SGHKS and YYEKEE (reference sequence). V was pared by 0 bases and J by 4 bases, with 11 bases between. The CDR3 totals 14 residues.

The rearrangement links TRBV5-4 to TRBJ1-2; a possible D gene is TRBD1 (6 bases). This CDR3 has 14 amino acids. Trimming removed 4 bases from V and 4 bases from J, with 14 bases in between. Germline assignment: CDR1 SGHNT and CDR2 YYREEE (reference sequence). DNA for the CDR3: TGTGCCAGCAGCGTGGACAGTTTCTCCTATGGCTACACCTTC. Its translation: CASSVDSFSYGYTF.

This clone came up once. The chain couples TRBV7-9 to TRBJ1-5; 10 nucleotides agree with TRBD1. Germline V gene sequence: CDR1 SEHNR, CDR2 FQNEAQ (reference sequence). The CDR3 spans 15 residues. J lost 6 bases, V lost 5 bases, and 7 bases had no gene match. CDR3 amino acids: CASSRGTGVPQPQHF. The CDR3 region has the DNA TGTGCCAGCAGCAGAGGGACAGGGGTTCCTCAGCCCCAGCATTTT.

This clone was recorded only once. The chain links TRBV21-1 to TRBJ2-7; TRBD1 is taken as the D call from the table, unchecked against the DNA. TRBV21-1 is a recognized pseudogene. The CDR3 runs 17 residues. This CDR3 is CASSKERLQGATYEQYF. The CDR3 coding sequence is TGTGCCAGCAGCAAAGAACGTCTACAAGGGGCCACCTACGAGCAGTACTTC.

In this sample, this clone turned up a few times. The chain employs TRBV19 and TRBJ1-5; 8 bases agree with TRBD1. J lost 6 bases, V lost 4 bases, and 11 bases had no gene match. Germline values: CDR1 LNHDA, CDR2 SQIVND (reference sequence). The CDR3 is made up of 16 amino acids. The CDR3 coding sequence is TGTGCCAGTAGTACCCAAGACAGGGGAGAGAGTCAGCCCCAGCATTTT. It is translated as CASSTQDRGESQPQHF.